This is a list of T cell receptor beta chains from one sample in a study of shared clonotypes between healthy human individuals. This table comes from immunoSEQ multiplex PCR, and its TCRdb copy is limited to in-frame clones, with some not included. The sample carries some 2 million clones, approximately 95% recorded once. The sequencing sample was made of naive CD8+ T cells sorted from blood. Receptors originate from a young man in good health. Each CDR3 is given with its conserved first and last residue. D genes are given only for firm matches. The size entry is marked missing in some rows and otherwise reads once, few, many or a size class.

D	J	V	size	DNA	CDR3
-	TRBJ2-1	TRBV9	-	TGTGCCAGCAGCGTAACTGGGGAATACAATGAGCAGTTCTTC	CASSVTGEYNEQFF
TRBD1	TRBJ2-7	TRBV9	-	TGTGCCAGCAGCGAGGGAGGGGACAGGGCCTACGAGCAGTACTTC	CASSEGGDRAYEQYF
TRBD2	TRBJ2-1	TRBV9	-	TGTGCCAGCAGCCCACGGGGGGGCAGGGGTGGTGACAATGAGCAGTTCTTC	CASSPRGGRGGDNEQFF
-	TRBJ2-5	TRBV27	-	TGTGCCAGCAGTTTATCGGACAGCGAAGAGACCCAGTACTTC	CASSLSDSEETQYF
-	TRBJ2-1	TRBV18	-	TGTGCCAGCTCACCTTCGGGGTTCAACCCGATATACAATGAGCAGTTCTTC	CASSPSGFNPIYNEQFF
-	TRBJ2-5	TRBV28	-	TGTGCCAGCAGTCTGGCAGGAGAGACCCAGTACTTC	CASSLAGETQYF
TRBD2	TRBJ2-3	TRBV2	-	TGTGCCAGCAGGCCCCTGGAACTAGCGGCCACAGATACGCAGTATTTT	CASRPLELAATDTQYF
-	TRBJ1-4	TRBV6-1	-	TGTGCCAGCAGTGAATACCCAATTCCAACTAATGAAAAACTGTTTTTT	CASSEYPIPTNEKLFF
-	TRBJ1-1	TRBV5-1	-	TGCGCCAGCAGCTTGGCAGGGAGCGCTGAAGCTTTCTTT	CASSLAGSAEAFF
-	TRBJ2-7	TRBV7-3	-	TGTGCCAGCAGCTTAACAGGCAACTACGAGCAGTACTTC	CASSLTGNYEQYF
TRBD2	TRBJ2-1	TRBV6-1	-	TGTGCCAGCAGTGCTCTAGCGGTCTACAATGAGCAGTTCTTC	CASSALAVYNEQFF
TRBD1	TRBJ1-1	TRBV15	-	TGTGCCACCAGCACTGGACAGGGGGAGTGGACTGAAGCTTTCTTT	CATSTGQGEWTEAFF
TRBD1	TRBJ2-7	TRBV6-1	-	TGTGCCAGCAGTGAAGCTATGTGGACAGGGGCCGAGCAGTACTTC	CASSEAMWTGAEQYF
-	TRBJ1-5	TRBV6-6	-	TGTGCCAGCAGTTACTTTTTAGGGGACACCAATCAGCCCCAGCATTTT	CASSYFLGDTNQPQHF
TRBD1	TRBJ2-1	TRBV7-8	-	TGTGCCAGCAGCCTGACAGGGGAGCAGTTCTTC	CASSLTGEQFF
-	TRBJ2-2	TRBV7-7	-	TGTGCTAGCAGTCGTAGACTTCAGGTACTAATCGGGGAGCTGTTTTTT	CASSRRLQVLIGELFF
-	TRBJ2-7	TRBV5-1	-	TGCGCCAGCAGCTTGGGTCAGGGTCTAAACGAGCAGTACTTC	CASSLGQGLNEQYF
-	TRBJ1-2	TRBV28	-	TGTGCCAGCAGCCCGGGAGGATGGGATGGCTACACCTTC	CASSPGGWDGYTF
-	TRBJ2-2	TRBV9	once	TGTGCCAGCAGCGTAGCCCCGACTAGAGCCACCGGGGAGCTGTTTTTT	CASSVAPTRATGELFF
-	TRBJ1-2	TRBV6-5	-	TGTGCCAGCAGCGGGGGCTATGGCTACACCTTC	CASSGGYGYTF
-	TRBJ1-6	TRBV27	-	TGTGCCAGCAGTTTTGGGGGGATCTCCTATAATTCACCCCTCCACTTT	CASSFGGISYNSPLHF
TRBD1	TRBJ1-6	TRBV7-9	-	TGTGCCAGCAGTCCCGGGACAGGGCCCAGCTCACCCCTCCACTTT	CASSPGTGPSSPLHF
-	TRBJ1-4	TRBV5-5	-	TGTGCCAGCAGCTTGATGGATTTAGGGGAAAAACTGTTTTTT	CASSLMDLGEKLFF
-	TRBJ1-2	TRBV7-9	-	TGTGCCAGCAGCCAATCCACCGGGCAGGGGAACTATGGCTACACCTTC	CASSQSTGQGNYGYTF
-	TRBJ2-3	TRBV13	-	TGTGCCAGCAGCTCCCCCTCGGGTGAGGTTGCTACGCAGTATTTT	CASSSPSGEVATQYF
TRBD1	TRBJ1-1	TRBV10-1	-	TGCGCCAGCAGTCAAAGCCTCGGACAGGGGGAGACTGAAGCTTTCTTT	CASSQSLGQGETEAFF
-	TRBJ2-2	TRBV7-9	-	TGTGCCAGCAGTCAAGCCGGGGAGCTGTTTTTT	CASSQAGELFF
-	TRBJ2-3	TRBV6-5	-	TGTGCCAGCAGTTATAGCGGGACAGCGGATACGCAGTATTTT	CASSYSGTADTQYF
-	TRBJ2-3	TRBV30	-	TGTGCCTGGACTCGGGGGCGCACAGATACGCAGTATTTT	CAWTRGRTDTQYF
-	TRBJ2-2	TRBV30	-	TGTGCCTGGATAACCCACACCGGGGAGCTGTTTTTT	CAWITHTGELFF
-	TRBJ2-7	TRBV4-1	-	TGCGCCAGCAGCCAGTACTGGGTGCGGGGTCCGAGATACGAGCAGTACTTC	CASSQYWVRGPRYEQYF
-	TRBJ2-3	TRBV2	-	TGTGCCAGCAGGGAACGGGGGGCCTACACAGATACGCAGTATTTT	CASRERGAYTDTQYF
TRBD1	TRBJ2-5	TRBV9	-	TGTGCCAGCAGCGTTTACGGGACAGGGGGCTTCGGGACCCAGTACTTC	CASSVYGTGGFGTQYF
TRBD1	TRBJ1-2	TRBV6-5	-	TGTGCCAGCAGTCCAGGGACAGGCAACTATGGCTACACCTTC	CASSPGTGNYGYTF
TRBD2	TRBJ2-7	TRBV27	-	TGTGCCAGCAGCGGGACTAGCGGGCGGTACTACGAGCAGTACTTC	CASSGTSGRYYEQYF